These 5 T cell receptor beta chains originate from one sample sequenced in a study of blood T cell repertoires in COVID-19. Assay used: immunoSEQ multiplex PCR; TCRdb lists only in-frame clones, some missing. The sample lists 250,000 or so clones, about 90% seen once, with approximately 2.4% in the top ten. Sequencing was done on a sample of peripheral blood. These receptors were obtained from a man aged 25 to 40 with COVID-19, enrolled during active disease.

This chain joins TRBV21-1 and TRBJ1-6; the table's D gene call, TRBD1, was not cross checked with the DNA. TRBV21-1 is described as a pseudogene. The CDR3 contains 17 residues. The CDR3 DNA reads TGTGCCAGCAGCCGGGGTCGGGACAGGGGAACGAATTCACCCCTCCACTTT. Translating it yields CASSRGRDRGTNSPLHF.

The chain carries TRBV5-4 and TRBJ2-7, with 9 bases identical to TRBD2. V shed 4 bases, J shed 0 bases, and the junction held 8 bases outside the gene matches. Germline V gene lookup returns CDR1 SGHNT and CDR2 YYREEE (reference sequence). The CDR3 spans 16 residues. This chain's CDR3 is CASSRVAGEGSYEQYF. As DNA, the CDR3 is TGTGCCAGCAGCCGGGTAGCGGGAGAGGGCTCCTACGAGCAGTACTTC.

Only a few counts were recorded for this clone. DNA of the CDR3: TGCAGTGCCAGTAGGGGACAGGGCAATCAGCCCCAGCATTTT. It is translated as CSASRGQGNQPQHF. This chain links TRBV20-1 with TRBJ1-5; 8 bases fit TRBD1. CDR1 is DFQATT, CDR2 SNEGSKA, per germline (reference sequence). This CDR3 has 14 residues. The V segment lost 6 bases and the J segment 2 bases; nucleotides outside the gene matches: 6.

The CDR3 nucleotides read TGTGCCAGCAGCTCATCGACAGGAGCCGGGGAGCTGTTTTTT. It specifies CASSSSTGAGELFF. The genes are TRBV11-2 and TRBJ2-2; a weak D match, TRBD1 (6 bases). Trimming shortened V by 4 bases and J by 6 bases, and 12 bases separated the two germline ends. The CDR3 covers 14 residues. The germline V gene encodes CDR1 SGHAT and CDR2 FQNNGV.

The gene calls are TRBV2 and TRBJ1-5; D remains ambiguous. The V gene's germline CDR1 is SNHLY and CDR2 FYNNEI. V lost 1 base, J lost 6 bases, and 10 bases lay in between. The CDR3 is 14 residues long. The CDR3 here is CASSEGNAGQPQHF. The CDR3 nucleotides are TGTGCCAGCAGTGAAGGCAACGCGGGTCAGCCCCAGCATTTT.